The source of this TCR beta chain is a study of cytomegalovirus exposure and HLA in healthy donors. The sample holds one count of this clone. Primers: 60 Vbeta forward and 13 Jbeta reverse. TCRdb's copy holds only in-frame clones and misses some; the assay was immunoSEQ multiplex PCR. The sample holds some 94,000 clones, nearly 70% seen once. Unmatched junction bases numbered 9, after V lost 4 bases and J lost 7 bases. The CDR3 is made up of 15 amino acids. Germline values: CDR1 LGHNA, CDR2 YNFKEQ. What was sequenced was PBMCs. The chain has TRBV4-2 and TRBJ2-7; the match to TRBD1 covers 11 bases. The sequence came from a man over 45 in good health and CMV-seronegative. CDR3 DNA sequence: TGTGCCAGCAGCCGGACCGGGACAGGGGGTCGGGAGCAGTACTTC. Its protein is CASSRTGTGGREQYF.